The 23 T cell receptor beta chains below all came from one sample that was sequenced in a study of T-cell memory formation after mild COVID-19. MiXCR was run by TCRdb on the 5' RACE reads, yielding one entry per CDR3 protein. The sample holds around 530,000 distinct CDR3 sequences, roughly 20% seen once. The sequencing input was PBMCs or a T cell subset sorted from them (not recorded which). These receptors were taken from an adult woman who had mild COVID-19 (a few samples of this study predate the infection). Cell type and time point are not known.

CDR3 in amino acids: CASSFGFGGGQETQYF. The CDR3 DNA reads as TGTGCCAGCAGTTTTGGGTTTGGAGGGGGCCAAGAGACCCAGTACTTC. The chain employs TRBV12-3 or TRBV12-4 and TRBJ2-5, with D perhaps matching TRBD1 or TRBD2 (6 bases each). V lost 3 bases to trimming and J lost 1 base, with 15 bases between them. The CDR3 spans 16 residues.

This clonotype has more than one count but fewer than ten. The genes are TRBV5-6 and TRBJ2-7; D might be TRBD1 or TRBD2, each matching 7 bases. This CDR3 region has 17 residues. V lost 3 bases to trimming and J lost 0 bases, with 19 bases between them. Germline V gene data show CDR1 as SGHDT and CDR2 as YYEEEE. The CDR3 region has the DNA TGTGCCAGCAGCTGGGGAGGGGACAGCTTGAGCTCCTACGAGCAGTACTTC. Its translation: CASSWGGDSLSSYEQYF.

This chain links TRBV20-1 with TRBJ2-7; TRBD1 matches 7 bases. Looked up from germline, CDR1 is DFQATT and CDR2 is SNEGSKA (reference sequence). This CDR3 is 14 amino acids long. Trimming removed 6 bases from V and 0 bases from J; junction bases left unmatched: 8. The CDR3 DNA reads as TGCAGTGCAGACGGGGACAGCCTCTCCTACGAGCAGTACTTC. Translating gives CSADGDSLSYEQYF.

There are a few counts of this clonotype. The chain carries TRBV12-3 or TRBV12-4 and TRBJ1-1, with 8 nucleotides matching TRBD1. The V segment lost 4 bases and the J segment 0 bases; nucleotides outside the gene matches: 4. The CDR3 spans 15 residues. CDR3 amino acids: CASSYWTGMNTEAFF. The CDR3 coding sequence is TGTGCCAGCAGTTACTGGACAGGGATGAACACTGAAGCTTTCTTT.

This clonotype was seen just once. Here the CDR3 reads CASSVAEGVASSPLHF. The CDR3 region has the DNA TGTGCCAGCAGCGTCGCGGAGGGGGTAGCCAGTTCACCCCTCCACTTT. The chain links TRBV7-2 to TRBJ1-6; D is possibly TRBD1 (6 bases). Per germline, CDR1 SGHTA and CDR2 FQGNSA. The CDR3 sequence is 16 residues long. With 5 bases removed from V and 9 bases from J, the gap between germline ends came to 20 bases.

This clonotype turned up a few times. As DNA, the CDR3 is TGTGCCAGCACCTCCGTGGGATGGGAGACCCAGTACTTC. It encodes CASTSVGWETQYF. The chain uses TRBV3-1 and TRBJ2-5; D gene unclear. The CDR3 consists of 13 residues. V lost 7 bases and J lost 5, with 14 bases in between. CDR1 and CDR2 from the germline V gene are LGHDT and YNNKEL (reference sequence).

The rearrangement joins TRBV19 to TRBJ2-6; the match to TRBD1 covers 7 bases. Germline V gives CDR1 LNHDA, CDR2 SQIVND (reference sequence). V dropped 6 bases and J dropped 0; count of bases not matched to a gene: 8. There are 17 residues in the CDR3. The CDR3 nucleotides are TGTGCCAGTAGGAACAGGGGTGTTCGCTCTGGGGCCAACGTCCTGACTTTC. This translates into CASRNRGVRSGANVLTF.

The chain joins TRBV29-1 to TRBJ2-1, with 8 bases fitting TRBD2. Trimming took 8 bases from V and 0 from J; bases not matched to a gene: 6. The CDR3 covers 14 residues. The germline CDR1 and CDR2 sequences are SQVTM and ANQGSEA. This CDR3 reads CSLLGLGSYNEQFF. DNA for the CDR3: TGCAGCCTCTTGGGACTAGGCTCCTACAATGAGCAGTTCTTC.

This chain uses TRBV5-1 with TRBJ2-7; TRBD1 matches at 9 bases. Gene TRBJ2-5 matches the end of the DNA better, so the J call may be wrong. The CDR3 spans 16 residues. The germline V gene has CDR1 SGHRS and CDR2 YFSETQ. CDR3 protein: CASSWEGQGRGETQYF. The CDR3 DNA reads TGCGCCAGCAGCTGGGAAGGACAGGGGAGAGGGGAGACCCAGTACTTC.

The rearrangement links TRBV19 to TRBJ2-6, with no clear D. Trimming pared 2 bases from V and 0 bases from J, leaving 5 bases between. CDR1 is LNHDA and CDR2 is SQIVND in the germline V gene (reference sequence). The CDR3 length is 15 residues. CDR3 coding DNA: TGTGCCAGTAGTATAATGCTCTCTGGGGCCAACGTCCTGACTTTC. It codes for CASSIMLSGANVLTF.

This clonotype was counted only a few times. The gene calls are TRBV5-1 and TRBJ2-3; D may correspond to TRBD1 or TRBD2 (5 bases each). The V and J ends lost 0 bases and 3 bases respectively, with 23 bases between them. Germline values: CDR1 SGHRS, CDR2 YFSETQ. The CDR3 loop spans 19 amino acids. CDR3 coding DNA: TGCGCCAGCAGCTTGGGCGCCCCGGGACCCAATTTGGTGACAGATACGCAGTATTTT. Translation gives CASSLGAPGPNLVTDTQYF.

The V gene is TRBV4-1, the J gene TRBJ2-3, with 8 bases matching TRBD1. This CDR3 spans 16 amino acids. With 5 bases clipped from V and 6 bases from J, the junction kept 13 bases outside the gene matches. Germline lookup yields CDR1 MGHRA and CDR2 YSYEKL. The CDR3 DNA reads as TGCGCCAGCAGCTACCCCTCGACAGGGGATAGGGATACGCAGTATTTT. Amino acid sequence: CASSYPSTGDRDTQYF.

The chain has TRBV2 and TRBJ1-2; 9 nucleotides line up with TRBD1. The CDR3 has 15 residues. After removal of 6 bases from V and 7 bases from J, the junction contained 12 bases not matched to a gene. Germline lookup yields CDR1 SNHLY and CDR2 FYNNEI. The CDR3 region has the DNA TGTGCCAGCAGCGATCGACAGGGGGTCCGTATTGGCTACACCTTC. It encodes CASSDRQGVRIGYTF.

The CDR3 sequence: CASSSGQAPRPLHF. As DNA, the CDR3 is TGTGCCAGCAGCTCCGGACAGGCCCCCAGGCCCCTCCACTTT. This sequence joins TRBV7-9 and TRBJ1-6; 7 bases align to TRBD1. Trimming at V came to 4 bases and at J to 13 bases, leaving 10 bases not matched to a gene. The CDR3 covers 14 residues. Germline V gives CDR1 SEHNR, CDR2 FQNEAQ (reference sequence). Together with reference TRBV7-9 and TRBJ1-6, the CDR3 gives the full variable domain: DTGVSQNPRHKITKRGQNVTFRCDPISEHNRLYWYRQTLGQGPEFLTYFQNEAQLEKSRLLSDRFSAERPKGSFSTLEIQRTEQGDSAMYLCASSSGQAPRPLHFGNGTRLTVT.

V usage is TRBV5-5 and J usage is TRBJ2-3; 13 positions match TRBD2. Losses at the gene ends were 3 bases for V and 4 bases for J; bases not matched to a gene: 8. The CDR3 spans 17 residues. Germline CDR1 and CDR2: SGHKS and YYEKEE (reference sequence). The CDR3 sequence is CASSYRTSGGAPDTQYF. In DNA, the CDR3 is TGTGCCAGCAGCTATCGCACTAGCGGGGGGGCCCCAGATACGCAGTATTTT.

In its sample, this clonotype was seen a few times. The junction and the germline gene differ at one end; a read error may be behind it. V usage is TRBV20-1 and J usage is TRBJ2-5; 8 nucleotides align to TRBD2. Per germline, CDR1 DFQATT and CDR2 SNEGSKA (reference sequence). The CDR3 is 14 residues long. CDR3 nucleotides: TGCAGCGCTATTCCCGGGACTAGAATTGGGACCCAGTACTTC. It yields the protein CSAIPGTRIGTQYF.

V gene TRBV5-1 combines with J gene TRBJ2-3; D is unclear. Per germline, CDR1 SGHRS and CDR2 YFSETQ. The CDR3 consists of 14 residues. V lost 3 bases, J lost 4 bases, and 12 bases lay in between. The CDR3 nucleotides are TGCGCCAGCAGCTCGCTTGCAGTCGCAGATACGCAGTATTTT. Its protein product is CASSSLAVADTQYF. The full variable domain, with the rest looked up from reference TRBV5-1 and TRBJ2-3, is KAGVTQTPRYLIKTRGQQVTLSCSPISGHRSVSWYQQTPGQGLQFLFEYFSETQRNKGNFPGRFSGRQFSNSRSEMNVSTLELGDSALYLCASSSLAVADTQYFGPGTRLTVL.

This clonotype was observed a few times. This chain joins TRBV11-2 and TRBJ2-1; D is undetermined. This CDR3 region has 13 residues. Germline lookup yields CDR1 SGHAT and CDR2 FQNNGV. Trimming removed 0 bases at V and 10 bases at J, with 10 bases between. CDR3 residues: CASSLEALSEQFF. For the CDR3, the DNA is TGTGCCAGCAGCTTAGAAGCGCTGAGCGAGCAGTTCTTC.

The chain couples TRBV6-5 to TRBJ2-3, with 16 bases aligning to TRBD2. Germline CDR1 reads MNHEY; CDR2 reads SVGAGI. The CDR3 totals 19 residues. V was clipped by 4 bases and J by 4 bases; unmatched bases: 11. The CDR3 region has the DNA TGTGCCAGCAGTTTGGTGATCCCGGGACTAGCGGGAGGGCCAGATACGCAGTATTTT. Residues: CASSLVIPGLAGGPDTQYF.

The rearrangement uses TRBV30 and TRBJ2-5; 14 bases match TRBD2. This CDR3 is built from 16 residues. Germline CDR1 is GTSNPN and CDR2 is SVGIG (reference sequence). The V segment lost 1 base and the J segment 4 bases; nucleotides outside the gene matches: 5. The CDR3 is CAWSGGTSGRGETQYF. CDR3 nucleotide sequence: TGTGCCTGGAGTGGGGGGACTAGCGGGAGAGGAGAGACCCAGTACTTC.

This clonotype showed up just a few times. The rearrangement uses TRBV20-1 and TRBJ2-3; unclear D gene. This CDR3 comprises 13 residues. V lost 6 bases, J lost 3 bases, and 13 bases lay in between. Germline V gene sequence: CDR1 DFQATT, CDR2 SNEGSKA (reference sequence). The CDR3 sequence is CSATRPETDTQYF. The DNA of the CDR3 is TGCAGTGCCACGCGCCCCGAGACAGATACGCAGTATTTT.

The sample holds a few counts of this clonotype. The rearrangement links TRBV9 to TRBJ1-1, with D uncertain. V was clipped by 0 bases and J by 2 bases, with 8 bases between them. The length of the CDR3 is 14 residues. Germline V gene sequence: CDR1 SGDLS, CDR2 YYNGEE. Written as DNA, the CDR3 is TGTGCCAGCAGCGTAGCTGAATTTAACACTGAAGCTTTCTTT. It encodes CASSVAEFNTEAFF.

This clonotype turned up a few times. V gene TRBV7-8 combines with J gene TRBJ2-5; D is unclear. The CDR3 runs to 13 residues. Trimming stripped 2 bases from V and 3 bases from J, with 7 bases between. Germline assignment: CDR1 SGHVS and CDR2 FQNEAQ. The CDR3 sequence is CASSLRLEETQYF. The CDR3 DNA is TGTGCCAGCAGCTTAAGACTTGAAGAGACCCAGTACTTC.